Following are 5 T cell receptor beta chains from one sample sequenced in a study of siplizumab effects on memory and regulatory T cells (dated by TCRdb to about 2019). Library prep was done by the immunoSEQ multiplex PCR assay. Here the immuneACCESS table is served through TCRdb, limited to in-frame sequences with V and J called. Missing clones are a known gap in these copies; in checked studies unresolved V genes cover under half, and the rest lacks a known reason. For this sample there are 110,000 or so clones; 93% appear just once. Under 0.2% of the sample goes to the ten largest clones. The specimen sequenced was non-Treg CD4+ T cells sorted from blood. The cell subset or site label corresponds to: FACS-sorted unstimulated CD4+ non-regulatory T cells. The origin of the receptors is a human donor in good health.

The chain joins TRBV9 to TRBJ1-2; D remains ambiguous. This CDR3 has 15 residues. Germline CDR1 SGDLS, CDR2 YYNGEE. V lost 0 bases to trimming and J lost 5 bases, with 14 bases between them. The CDR3 DNA is TGTGCCAGCAGCGTAGCGGCATCCCCCAATTATGGCTACACCTTC. Protein sequence: CASSVAASPNYGYTF.

This rearrangement joins TRBV9 to TRBJ2-1, with 12 bases identical to TRBD1. V lost 1 base to trimming and J lost 6 bases; unmatched junction nucleotides: 2. CDR3 length equals 15 residues. From germline, CDR1 is SGDLS and CDR2 YYNGEE. CDR3: CASSVWGQGANEQFF. The CDR3 nucleotides are TGTGCCAGCAGCGTATGGGGACAGGGGGCCAATGAGCAGTTCTTC.

This clone has a single count. The chain is built from TRBV7-6 and TRBJ2-2; D gene unclear. This CDR3 comprises 13 residues. The germline V gene has CDR1 SGHVS and CDR2 FNYEAQ. Trimming left V 1 base short and J 4 bases short, with 4 bases between. The CDR3 DNA follows: TGTGCCAGCAGCTTAGGGCCCACCGGGGAGCTGTTTTTT. Its protein product is CASSLGPTGELFF. The whole variable domain, remainder taken from reference TRBV7-6 and TRBJ2-2, is GAGVSQSPRYKVTKRGQDVALRCDPISGHVSLYWYRQALGQGPEFLTYFNYEAQQDKSGLPNDRFSAERPEGSISTLTIQRTEQRDSAMYRCASSLGPTGELFFGEGSRLTVL.

This clone has a single count. The chain links TRBV2 to TRBJ2-3; D is unclear. The CDR3 length is 13 residues. Looked up from germline, CDR1 is SNHLY and CDR2 is FYNNEI. The V and J ends lost 8 bases and 2 bases respectively, with 11 bases between them. CDR3 nucleotide sequence: TGTGCCAGCTCTCGGCAGGCCACAGATACGCAGTATTTT. As protein: CASSRQATDTQYF.

V usage is TRBV6-4 and J usage is TRBJ2-3; 12 bases line up with TRBD2. With 2 bases clipped from V and 4 bases from J, the junction kept 1 base outside the gene matches. Germline V gene sequence: CDR1 MRHNA, CDR2 SNTAGT. This CDR3 has 15 residues. CDR3 nucleotide sequence: TGTGCCAGCAGTGACGCTAGCGGGGGGGCAGATACGCAGTATTTT. Amino acid sequence: CASSDASGGADTQYF.